Below are 22 T cell receptor beta chains sequenced from a single sample in a study of T cells in Graves' hyperthyroidism and ophthalmopathy. Amplified TCR beta CDR3 regions derived from RNA transcripts. The HTBI primer set was used in a first-round RT-PCR of the TCR CDR3. One entry per CDR3 protein results from TCRdb running MiXCR on the multiplex PCR reads. The sample includes hundreds of thousands of distinct CDR3 sequences, roughly 20% of them seen just once. The specimen was blood. The receptors here all came from a man between 25 and 39 years old with Graves' ophthalmopathy.

This clonotype was seen at least ten times. The chain recombines TRBV20-1 with TRBJ1-5; D is possibly TRBD1 (6 bases). Germline CDR1 reads DFQATT; CDR2 reads SNEGSKA (reference sequence). The CDR3 spans 17 residues. V dropped 0 bases and J dropped 7 bases, with 22 bases sitting between them. CDR3: CSARDRIRTGSRQPQHF. The CDR3 region has the DNA TGCAGTGCTAGAGATCGGATCCGTACAGGGAGTCGGCAGCCCCAGCATTTT.

The CDR3 here is CASSELEGERTDTQYF. The CDR3 bases are TGTGCCAGCAGTGAATTGGAGGGGGAACGCACAGATACGCAGTATTTT. The chain combines TRBV25-1 with TRBJ2-3, with D tentatively TRBD1 or TRBD2 (6 bases each). Trimming took 1 base from V and 1 from J, leaving 12 bases between them. Germline loops: CDR1 MGHDK, CDR2 SYGVNS. The CDR3 contains 16 residues.

V is TRBV6-9 and J is TRBJ1-1; D is unresolved. In germline, CDR1 is MNHGY, CDR2 SVAAGI. This CDR3 is built from 13 residues. Trimming stripped 3 bases from V and 1 base from J, with 6 bases between. The CDR3 loop is CASSYASNTEAFF. In DNA, the CDR3 is TGTGCCAGCAGTTACGCGTCGAACACTGAAGCTTTCTTT.

The chain links TRBV2 to TRBJ2-7, with TRBD1 matching over 9 bases. CDR3 length: 15 residues. With V trimmed by 3 bases and J by 3 bases, 6 bases remained unmatched. Germline V gene lookup returns CDR1 SNHLY and CDR2 FYNNEI. The CDR3 spells CASSDRDRAHYEQYF. The CDR3 bases are TGTGCCAGCAGTGATCGGGACAGGGCACACTACGAGCAGTACTTC.

This clonotype was seen only a few times. The rearrangement joins TRBV27 to TRBJ2-3, with D unresolved. The CDR3 spans 14 residues. Trimming took 3 bases from V and 5 from J, leaving 12 bases between them. Germline V lookup: CDR1 MNHEY, CDR2 SMNVEV (reference sequence). The chain's CDR3 is CASSFGTALDTQYF. The CDR3 nucleotides read TGTGCCAGCAGTTTTGGAACGGCCCTAGATACGCAGTATTTT.

This clonotype was detected ten times or more. The chain recombines TRBV11-2 with TRBJ2-7, with 10 bases identical to TRBD2. This CDR3 is 16 amino acids long. Germline CDR1 reads SGHAT; CDR2 reads FQNNGV. Trimming cost V 1 base and J 0 bases; bases outside gene matches: 3. The CDR3 protein is CASSLAAGGRSYEQYF. CDR3 DNA: TGTGCCAGCAGCTTAGCAGCGGGAGGGCGCTCCTACGAGCAGTACTTC.

This rearrangement joins TRBV20-1 to TRBJ1-1, with D perhaps TRBD1 (6 bases). The germline CDR1 and CDR2 sequences are DFQATT and SNEGSKA (reference sequence). This CDR3 contains 11 residues. In nucleotides, the CDR3 is TGCAGCATGTCGGGGGGCTCTTATTTATTCTTT. Its translation is CSMSGGSYLFF.

This clonotype has just a few counts. The chain has TRBV28 and TRBJ1-6, with a weak D call TRBD1 (5 bases). The V gene's germline CDR1 is MDHEN and CDR2 SYDVKM. The CDR3 sequence is 14 residues long. The germline V and J ends were trimmed by 8 bases and 11 bases, with 19 bases remaining between them. For the CDR3, the DNA is TGTGCCAGCGTTTCCTCTGGGGGGGTACCACCCCTCCACTTT. It specifies CASVSSGGVPPLHF.

This chain's CDR3 is CASSDALAGRETQYF. The CDR3 nucleotides are TGTGCCAGCAGTGACGCCCTAGCGGGAAGAGAGACCCAGTACTTC. This chain links TRBV6-1 with TRBJ2-5; 9 nucleotides line up with TRBD2. V dropped 3 bases and J dropped 4; count of bases not matched to a gene: 6. The CDR3 has 15 amino acids. The germline gives CDR1 MNHNS, CDR2 SASEGT.

This clonotype was counted at least ten times. CDR3 region: CASSSLAGPGELFF. CDR3 in DNA: TGTGCCAGCAGCTCACTAGCGGGACCCGGGGAGCTGTTTTTT. V and J are TRBV11-3 and TRBJ2-2; the match to TRBD2 covers 10 bases. Germline trimming cut 4 bases from V and 6 bases from J; bases unmatched to any gene: 2. CDR3 length: 14 residues. Germline CDR1 reads SGHNT; CDR2 reads YENEEA.

There are many counts of this clonotype. This sequence joins TRBV30 and TRBJ2-2; 7 bases line up with TRBD1. The CDR3 covers 14 residues. The germline gives CDR1 GTSNPN, CDR2 SVGIG (reference sequence). J gave up 2 bases and V 1 base, and 1 base lay outside the gene matches. The CDR3 protein is CAWSEGANTGELFF. In DNA form, the CDR3 reads TGTGCCTGGAGTGAGGGGGCTAACACCGGGGAGCTGTTTTTT.

This clonotype was observed at least ten times. The chain recombines TRBV6-5 with TRBJ2-7; D call uncertain. CDR1 is MNHEY and CDR2 is SVGAGI in the germline V gene. Trimming cost V 2 bases and J 7 bases, with 27 bases left between them. The CDR3 spans 18 residues. The CDR3 sequence is CASSYLSPSGRPIREQYF. CDR3 sequence (DNA): TGTGCCAGCAGTTACCTCTCGCCCTCGGGCAGGCCGATACGGGAGCAGTACTTC.

The rearrangement joins TRBV4-2 to TRBJ2-3; D unresolved. Trimming took off 0 bases at V and 6 bases at J, with 13 bases between the two ends. Germline V gene data show CDR1 as LGHNA and CDR2 as YNFKEQ. This CDR3 contains 15 residues. Here the CDR3 DNA reads TGTGCCAGCAGCCAAGATCAGTTCCTCACGGATACGCAGTATTTT. This gives the protein CASSQDQFLTDTQYF.

This clonotype has ten or more counts. This chain links TRBV28 with TRBJ2-7, with 8 nucleotides matching TRBD2. The ends lost 8 bases at V and 2 bases at J; junction bases unmatched: 8. CDR1 and CDR2 (germline): MDHEN, SYDVKM. CDR3 length: 14 amino acids. CDR3 in DNA: TGTGCCAGCGTCTCCCTGACTAGCGCCTACGAGCAGTACTTC. This sequence encodes CASVSLTSAYEQYF. The whole variable domain, filled in from reference TRBV28 and TRBJ2-7, reads DVKVTQSSRYLVKRTGEKVFLECVQDMDHENMFWYRQDPGLGLRLIYFSYDVKMKEKGDIPEGYSVSREKKERFSLILESASTNQTSMYLCASVSLTSAYEQYFGPGTRLTVT.

This clonotype was observed a few times. The chain employs TRBV2 and TRBJ2-1, with TRBD1 identical over 10 bases. Germline lookup yields CDR1 SNHLY and CDR2 FYNNEI. The CDR3 is 15 amino acids. Trimming cost V 6 bases and J 2 bases; bases outside gene matches: 4. The CDR3 region is CASRSGTGAYNEQFF. As DNA, the CDR3 is TGTGCCAGCAGGTCCGGGACAGGGGCCTACAATGAGCAGTTCTTC.

In its sample, this clonotype was seen a few times. V usage is TRBV28 and J usage is TRBJ1-5, with D perhaps matching TRBD1 (6 bases). The CDR3 runs to 17 residues. V was shortened by 6 bases and J by 2 bases, with 20 bases between the two germline ends. Germline V gives CDR1 MDHEN, CDR2 SYDVKM. The CDR3 region has the DNA TGTGCCAGCAGCGGCCGCGGGACAAAAATCGGCAATCAGCCCCAGCATTTT. It codes for CASSGRGTKIGNQPQHF.

The sample holds many counts of this clonotype. The J gene is TRBJ2-7, the V gene TRBV12-3 or TRBV12-4, with 8 bases that match TRBD1. J was trimmed by 5 bases and V by 2 bases; bases with no gene match: 5. The CDR3 spans 14 residues. The CDR3 DNA follows: TGTGCCAGCAGTTTACGGACAGGGAGAGACGAGCAGTACTTC. Translating it yields CASSLRTGRDEQYF.

The chain joins TRBV20-1 to TRBJ1-1; 7 bases match TRBD1. The trim removed 5 bases at V and 0 bases at J, leaving 3 bases unmatched. This CDR3 is built from 13 residues. Germline CDR1 DFQATT, CDR2 SNEGSKA (reference sequence). Written as DNA, the CDR3 is TGCAGTGCTCCGGACAGGCTGAACACTGAAGCTTTCTTT. It translates to CSAPDRLNTEAFF.

This clonotype has just a few counts. The V and J genes are TRBV5-1 and TRBJ2-7, with D possibly being TRBD2 (5 bases). Germline values: CDR1 SGHRS, CDR2 YFSETQ. Trimming removed 4 bases at V and 2 bases at J, with 10 bases between. This CDR3 comprises 13 residues. The CDR3 nucleotides are TGCGCCAGCAGCCCGGAGGATGCCTACGAGCAGTACTTC. This gives the protein CASSPEDAYEQYF.

The chain is built from TRBV7-2 and TRBJ2-5; 7 bases are shared with TRBD2. CDR1 is SGHTA and CDR2 is FQGNSA in the germline V gene. J lost 4 bases, V lost 5 bases, and 7 bases had no gene match. The CDR3 sequence is 14 residues long. CDR3 DNA sequence: TGTGCCAGCAGCCAGACTAGCCGGGGAGAGACCCAGTACTTC. The encoded protein is CASSQTSRGETQYF. Together with reference TRBV7-2 and TRBJ2-5, the CDR3 gives the full variable domain: GAGVSQSPSNKVTEKGKDVELRCDPISGHTALYWYRQSLGQGLEFLIYFQGNSAPDKSGLPSDRFSAERTGGSVSTLTIQRTQQEDSAVYLCASSQTSRGETQYFGPGTRLLVL.

In this sample, this clonotype turned up a few times. The J gene is TRBJ1-2, the V gene TRBV24-1; D might be TRBD1 (6 bases). The CDR3 is 13 residues long. Trimming removed 11 bases at V and 1 base at J, with 13 bases between. CDR1 and CDR2 from the germline V gene are KGHDR and SFDVKD. DNA for the CDR3: TGTGCCATCTGGGACAAGTATAACTATGGCTACACCTTC. Its translation: CAIWDKYNYGYTF.

The gene calls are TRBV7-2 and TRBJ1-6; 7 nucleotides align to TRBD1. Germline V gene lookup returns CDR1 SGHTA and CDR2 FQGNSA. CDR3 length: 17 amino acids. V lost 4 bases to trimming and J lost 7 bases; unmatched junction nucleotides: 13. The CDR3: CASSSPLFTGDNSPLHF. CDR3 nucleotide sequence: TGTGCCAGCAGCTCCCCACTATTTACAGGGGACAATTCACCCCTCCACTTT.